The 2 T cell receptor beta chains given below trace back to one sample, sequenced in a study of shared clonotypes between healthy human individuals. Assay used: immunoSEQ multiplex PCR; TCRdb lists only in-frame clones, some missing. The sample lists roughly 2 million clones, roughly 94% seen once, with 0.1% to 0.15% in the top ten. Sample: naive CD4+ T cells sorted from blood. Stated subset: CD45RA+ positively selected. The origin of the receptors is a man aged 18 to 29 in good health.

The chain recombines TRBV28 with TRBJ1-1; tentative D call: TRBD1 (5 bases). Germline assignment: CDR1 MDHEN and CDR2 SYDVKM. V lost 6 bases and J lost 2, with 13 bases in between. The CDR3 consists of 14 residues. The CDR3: CASSWGDLNTEAFF. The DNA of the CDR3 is TGTGCCAGCAGCTGGGGGGACTTAAACACTGAAGCTTTCTTT.

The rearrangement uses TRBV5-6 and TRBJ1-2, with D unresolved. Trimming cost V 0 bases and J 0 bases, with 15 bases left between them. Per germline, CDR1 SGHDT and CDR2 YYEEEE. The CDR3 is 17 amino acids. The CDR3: CASSLGRATISNYGYTF. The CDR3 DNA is TGTGCCAGCAGCTTGGGTAGGGCAACGATTTCTAACTATGGCTACACCTTC.